This TCR beta chain stems from a study of cytomegalovirus exposure and HLA in healthy donors. Study context: About 180 million T cells yielded 120 million or so unique TCR beta sequences, as an earlier analysis found. Notes on the study in general: Sequencing likely produced, as an artifact, a cluster of highly shared sequence variants. TCR association rates varied by HLA locus in a later analysis, with DRB1 highest and HLA-C lowest.

Primers included in the PCR were 60 Vbeta and 13 Jbeta primers. TCRdb keeps only in-frame clones here, not all; method: immunoSEQ multiplex PCR. The table includes approximately 100,000 clones, 69% detected once. Comments on this clone: What it binds is unknown.

Per germline, CDR1 SEHNR and CDR2 FQNEAQ (reference sequence). J was trimmed by 4 bases and V by 5 bases; bases with no gene match: 11. The CDR3 totals 18 residues. The V and J genes are TRBV7-9 and TRBJ2-2, with 12 positions matching TRBD2. The receptor comes from a woman aged 65 to 85 in good health and CMV-seropositive. The source material was PBMCs. The CDR3 DNA reads TGTGCCAGCAGCCCTCGCCTAGCGGGGGGGTGGAGCACCGGGGAGCTGTTTTTT. Translation: CASSPRLAGGWSTGELFF.